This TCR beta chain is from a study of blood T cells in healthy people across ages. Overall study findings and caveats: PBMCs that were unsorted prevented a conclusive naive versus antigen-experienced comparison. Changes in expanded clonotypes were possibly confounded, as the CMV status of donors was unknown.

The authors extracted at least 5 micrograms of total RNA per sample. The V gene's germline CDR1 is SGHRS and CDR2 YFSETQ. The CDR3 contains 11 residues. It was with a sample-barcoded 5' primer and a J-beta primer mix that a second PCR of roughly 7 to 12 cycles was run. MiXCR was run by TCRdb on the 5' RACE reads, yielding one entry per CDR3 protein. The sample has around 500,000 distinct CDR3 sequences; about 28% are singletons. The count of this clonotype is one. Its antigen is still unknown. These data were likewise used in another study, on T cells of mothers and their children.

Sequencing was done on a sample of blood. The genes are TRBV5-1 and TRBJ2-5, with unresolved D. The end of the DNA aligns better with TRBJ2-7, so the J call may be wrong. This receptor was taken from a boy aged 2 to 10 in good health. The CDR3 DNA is TGCGCCAGCAGCTCGGCGGACGAGCAGTACTTC. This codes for CASSSADEQYF.